These 32 T cell receptor beta chains share one sample of origin, sequenced in a study of blood T cells in healthy people across ages. Then a second PCR, running roughly 7 to 11 cycles, was carried out with a sample-barcoded 5' primer and a J-beta primer mix. TCRdb re-called the 5' RACE reads with MiXCR, one entry per CDR3 protein. The sample records approximately 1,700,000 distinct CDR3 sequences, approximately 40% being singletons. Material: blood. All receptors derive from a human donor in good health.

This clonotype came up a few times. The V gene is TRBV12-3 or TRBV12-4, the J gene TRBJ2-1, with a tentative D call TRBD1 (6 bases). The CDR3 runs to 13 residues. Trimming left V 6 bases short and J 8 bases short, with 14 bases between. Here the CDR3 reads CASSNNRVHEQFF. For the CDR3, the DNA is TGTGCCAGCAGCAACAACAGGGTACATGAGCAGTTCTTC.

The CDR3 DNA is TGTGCCATCGGAACAGGAGGAAAGGAAGAAAAACTGTTTTTT. Translating gives CAIGTGGKEEKLFF. The chain uses TRBV10-3 and TRBJ1-4; D perhaps matches TRBD1 (5 bases). The CDR3 extends over 14 amino acids. CDR1 is ENHRY, CDR2 SYGVKD, per germline. Trimming cost V 8 bases and J 8 bases, with 18 bases left between them.

A few counts support this clonotype. This sequence joins TRBV11-2 and TRBJ2-5; D may be TRBD2 (6 bases). V lost 5 bases, J lost 3 bases, and 16 bases lay in between. This CDR3 region has 15 residues. Germline CDR1 and CDR2: SGHAT and FQNNGV. This chain's CDR3 is CASSQRGQREETQYF. The CDR3 bases are TGTGCCAGCAGCCAGCGAGGTCAGCGGGAAGAGACCCAGTACTTC.

This clonotype was seen only a few times. The rearrangement uses TRBV28 and TRBJ2-5, with a weak D call TRBD1 (6 bases). The DNA matches TRBJ2-7 better at its end, which makes the J call doubtful. The CDR3 runs 16 residues. The germline V gene has CDR1 MDHEN and CDR2 SYDVKM. The CDR3 here is CASSRTGTQHFYEQYF. CDR3 coding DNA: TGTGCCAGCAGTCGTACCGGGACACAACACTTCTACGAGCAGTACTTC.

The chain links TRBV24-1 to TRBJ2-5, with D hard to call. Germline V lookup: CDR1 KGHDR, CDR2 SFDVKD. V was pared by 4 bases and J by 11 bases, with 16 bases between. This CDR3 spans 13 amino acids. The CDR3 sequence is CATSDGLISRQYF. The CDR3 coding sequence is TGTGCCACCAGTGACGGATTAATATCGAGGCAGTACTTC.

This clonotype showed up many times. The chain couples TRBV29-1 to TRBJ2-1, with TRBD1 as a possible D gene (6 bases). V was trimmed by 4 bases and J by 11 bases, leaving 15 bases between them. Germline V CDR1 and CDR2: SQVTM, ANQGSEA. This CDR3 is 12 amino acids long. This CDR3 is CSVGDTTMKQFF. The CDR3 nucleotides read TGCAGCGTTGGGGACACAACAATGAAGCAGTTCTTC.

There are a few counts of this clonotype. The chain uses TRBV10-3 and TRBJ2-7; 11 positions match TRBD1. This CDR3 is built from 15 residues. J was trimmed by 2 bases and V by 3 bases; bases with no gene match: 3. Per the germline V gene, CDR1 is ENHRY and CDR2 is SYGVKD. CDR3 amino acids: CAISDRDRGTYEQYF. The DNA of the CDR3 is TGTGCCATCAGTGACCGGGACAGGGGGACCTACGAGCAGTACTTC.

The gene calls are TRBV15 and TRBJ1-1; 8 bases match TRBD1. The germline V gene encodes CDR1 LNHNV and CDR2 YYDKDF (reference sequence). This CDR3 contains 13 residues. Trimming took 3 bases from V and 8 from J; bases not matched to a gene: 5. Here the CDR3 reads CATSSSGQGEAFF. The CDR3 region has the DNA TGTGCCACCAGCAGCTCTGGACAGGGAGAAGCTTTCTTT.

This clonotype was seen more than once but under ten times. Since a much larger clone is just one base distant, this may be a read error. The gene calls are TRBV12-3 or TRBV12-4 and TRBJ1-1; D is unresolved. The CDR3 has 13 amino acids. CDR3 sequence (DNA): TGTGCCAGCAGTTTCACCGGGAACGCTGAAGCTTTCTTT. This gives the protein CASSFTGNAEAFF.

Points on this clonotype: The CDR3 does not end in the conserved phenylalanine or tryptophan, so this is likely a read error. This rearrangement joins TRBV29-1 to TRBJ1-1; D call uncertain. V was trimmed by 4 bases and J by 1 base, leaving 4 bases between them. CDR1 SQVTM and CDR2 ANQGSEA come from the germline V gene. This CDR3 is built from 11 residues. CDR3 bases: TGCAGCGTTGGCGAGAACACTGAAGCTTTCTGT. The encoded protein is CSVGENTEAFC.

The chain links TRBV20-1 to TRBJ1-1; D unclear. The germline CDR1 and CDR2 sequences are DFQATT and SNEGSKA (reference sequence). This CDR3 contains 12 residues. Trimming stripped 7 bases from V and 0 bases from J, with 9 bases between. CDR3: CSGRRMNTEAFF. CDR3 DNA sequence: TGCAGTGGTCGCAGGATGAACACTGAAGCTTTCTTT.

This clonotype was found a few times. The gene calls are TRBV4-3 and TRBJ1-2; 9 bases align to TRBD1. The germline V gene encodes CDR1 LGHNA and CDR2 YSLEER. The CDR3 length is 13 residues. J gave up 12 bases and V 5 bases, and 10 bases lay outside the gene matches. CDR3 nucleotide sequence: TGCGCCAGCAGCTCGCACAGGGACAGGGCGGACACCTTC. This translates into CASSSHRDRADTF.

Comments on this clonotype: A junction end diverges from the germline sequence, so it may reflect a read error. The chain links TRBV7-8 to TRBJ2-5; 8 bases are shared with TRBD1. The CDR3 loop spans 13 amino acids. Germline CDR1 SGHVS, CDR2 FQNEAQ. CDR3 amino acids: CASTTGVEEAQYF. The CDR3 DNA is TGTGCCAGCACGACAGGGGTAGAAGAGGCCCAGTACTTC.

This sequence joins TRBV29-1 and TRBJ1-2; D remains ambiguous. V lost 4 bases to trimming and J lost 6 bases, with 21 bases between them. Looked up from germline, CDR1 is SQVTM and CDR2 is ANQGSEA. The CDR3 loop spans 15 amino acids. The DNA for the CDR3 is TGCAGCGTTGGGCCGGACGACGAGCTCGAAGATGGCTACACCTTC. It translates to CSVGPDDELEDGYTF.

V is TRBV6-5 and J is TRBJ2-7, with D tentatively TRBD2 (5 bases). The J call may be incorrect, as the DNA end agrees better with TRBJ2-5. Germline lookup yields CDR1 MNHEY and CDR2 SVGAGI. The CDR3 length is 15 residues. The CDR3 loop reads CASSRPGYLGETQYF. In nucleotides, the CDR3 is TGTGCCAGCAGCAGACCGGGATACCTCGGGGAGACCCAGTACTTC.

This clonotype came up a few times. The gene calls are TRBV28 and TRBJ2-3; 7 nucleotides line up with TRBD2. The CDR3 loop spans 17 amino acids. Germline V lookup: CDR1 MDHEN, CDR2 SYDVKM. V was pared by 5 bases and J by 4 bases, with 15 bases of the junction left unmatched. CDR3 coding DNA: TGTGCCAGCAGTGCCCCCCGGGGAAGCGGGGATGCAGATACGCAGTATTTT. Protein: CASSAPRGSGDADTQYF.

The genes are TRBV27 and TRBJ1-2; tentative D call: TRBD1 (6 bases). CDR1 is MNHEY and CDR2 is SMNVEV in the germline V gene (reference sequence). Trimming stripped 3 bases from V and 9 bases from J, with 17 bases between. This CDR3 region has 14 residues. CDR3 region: CASSFTGFSYSYTF. DNA for the CDR3: TGTGCCAGCAGTTTCACAGGGTTCTCATATAGCTACACCTTC.

This clonotype was counted ten times or more. V usage is TRBV7-2 and J usage is TRBJ2-5; 13 nucleotides match TRBD2. Per the germline V gene, CDR1 is SGHTA and CDR2 is FQGNSA. There are 16 residues in the CDR3. Losses at the gene ends were 4 bases for V and 4 bases for J; bases not matched to a gene: 6. The CDR3 nucleotides read TGTGCCAGCAGCTGGCCGGGACTAGCGGGGCGAGAGACCCAGTACTTC. Translated: CASSWPGLAGRETQYF.

The V gene is TRBV2, the J gene TRBJ2-1, with TRBD1 as a possible D gene (8 bases). The germline V and J ends were trimmed by 1 base and 3 bases, with 10 bases remaining between them. The CDR3 sequence is 15 residues long. Germline V gives CDR1 SNHLY, CDR2 FYNNEI. The CDR3 here is CASSEDRGGYNEQFF. The CDR3 bases are TGTGCCAGCAGTGAAGACAGGGGGGGCTACAATGAGCAGTTCTTC.

This chain joins TRBV28 and TRBJ2-5; TRBD1 matches at 8 bases. Unmatched junction bases numbered 11, after V lost 6 bases and J lost 11 bases. This CDR3 contains 13 residues. Germline V gene lookup returns CDR1 MDHEN and CDR2 SYDVKM. The CDR3 protein is CASSDHDRGKQYF. The CDR3 bases are TGTGCCAGCAGCGACCATGACAGGGGCAAGCAGTACTTC.

This clonotype came up a few times. The chain couples TRBV6-5 to TRBJ2-1; TRBD2 aligns across 9 bases. V dropped 3 bases and J dropped 3; count of bases not matched to a gene: 6. Germline V gene sequence: CDR1 MNHEY, CDR2 SVGAGI. The CDR3 consists of 16 residues. CDR3 loop: CASSYGGGGNYNEQFF. CDR3 nucleotide sequence: TGTGCCAGCAGTTATGGCGGGGGGGGAAACTACAATGAGCAGTTCTTC.

The V gene is TRBV7-2, the J gene TRBJ2-1; D remains unclear. Per the germline V gene, CDR1 is SGHTA and CDR2 is FQGNSA. CDR3 length: 14 amino acids. Trimming pared 1 base from V and 10 bases from J, leaving 14 bases between. CDR3 protein: CASSLDHSSDEQFF. CDR3 coding DNA: TGTGCCAGCAGCTTAGATCACAGCTCTGACGAGCAGTTCTTC.

This clonotype was found a few times. The chain has TRBV20-1 and TRBJ2-1; D is perhaps TRBD2 (5 bases). Germline-derived CDR1 and CDR2 are DFQATT and SNEGSKA (reference sequence). Deletions cut 6 bases from V and 2 bases from J, with 14 bases between. CDR3 length equals 14 residues. CDR3 nucleotide sequence: TGCAGTGCCCCGAGGAGCGGCCCCTACAATGAGCAGTTCTTC. The encoded protein is CSAPRSGPYNEQFF.

J is TRBJ2-4 and V is TRBV7-3; TRBD1 might be the D (6 bases). V lost 2 bases to trimming and J lost 9 bases, with 14 bases between them. The CDR3 is made up of 14 amino acids. Per germline, CDR1 SGHTA and CDR2 FQGTGA. CDR3 sequence: CASSLLGGEAIQYF. CDR3 bases: TGTGCCAGCAGCTTACTAGGGGGTGAAGCCATTCAGTACTTC.

The V and J genes are TRBV24-1 and TRBJ2-1; D possibly corresponds to TRBD1 (6 bases). Trimming shortened V by 1 base and J by 8 bases, and 11 bases separated the two germline ends. This CDR3 region has 14 residues. Germline V CDR1 and CDR2: KGHDR, SFDVKD. CDR3: CATSDFRDNHEQFF. CDR3 coding DNA: TGTGCCACCAGTGATTTCCGGGACAATCATGAGCAGTTCTTC.

This clonotype turned up a few times. V usage is TRBV12-3 or TRBV12-4 and J usage is TRBJ2-7; 7 positions agree with TRBD1. CDR3 length: 16 amino acids. V shed 3 bases, J shed 7 bases, and the junction held 15 bases outside the gene matches. The CDR3 region is CASSLGTVGGLWEQYF. CDR3 sequence (DNA): TGTGCCAGCAGTTTGGGGACAGTCGGCGGTCTTTGGGAGCAGTACTTC.

The genes are TRBV7-9 and TRBJ1-1, with 9 bases lining up with TRBD1. V was clipped by 0 bases and J by 12 bases; unmatched bases: 14. CDR3 length: 16 amino acids. Germline V CDR1 and CDR2: SEHNR, FQNEAQ (reference sequence). Written as DNA, the CDR3 is TGTGCCAGCAGCTTAGCCACCGGGACAGGGTTGTTCGCATCTTTCTTT. Residues: CASSLATGTGLFASFF.

There are a few counts of this clonotype. The chain links TRBV12-3 or TRBV12-4 to TRBJ1-2; 10 bases line up with TRBD1. Trimming removed 5 bases from V and 10 bases from J; junction bases left unmatched: 10. The CDR3 length is 14 residues. The CDR3 DNA follows: TGTGCCAGCAGTCGCCCTGGGACAGGGGCGCACTACACCTTC. It codes for CASSRPGTGAHYTF.

The rearrangement joins TRBV15 to TRBJ1-5, with 8 bases matching TRBD1. The CDR3 length is 15 residues. Germline loops: CDR1 LNHNV, CDR2 YYDKDF (reference sequence). J lost 7 bases, V lost 0 bases, and 5 bases had no gene match. DNA of the CDR3: TGTGCCACCAGCAGAGATCGGACAGGGTTCCAGCCCCAGCATTTT. Its translation: CATSRDRTGFQPQHF.

The table lists this clonotype with a few counts. V gene TRBV20-1 combines with J gene TRBJ2-5; 16 bases are a match to TRBD2. The germline gives CDR1 DFQATT, CDR2 SNEGSKA (reference sequence). V lost 5 bases, J lost 2 bases, and 2 bases stayed unmatched. The CDR3 loop spans 15 amino acids. CDR3 bases: TGCAGTGCTCAGGGACTAGCGGGGGGGCAAGAGACCCAGTACTTC. Encoded protein: CSAQGLAGGQETQYF.

This clonotype appeared a few times. This sequence may be a read error, since a much larger clone differs from it by one base. V is TRBV5-1 and J is TRBJ1-2, with D perhaps TRBD1 (6 bases). The germline V gene encodes CDR1 SGHRS and CDR2 YFSETQ. This CDR3 is 14 amino acids long. The CDR3 DNA reads TGCGCCTGCAGCGCCGGACAGCTCGAGCATGGCTACACCTTC. Translated, it gives CACSAGQLEHGYTF.

The rearrangement joins TRBV11-2 to TRBJ2-5, with D uncertain. The CDR3 extends over 13 amino acids. V gave up 5 bases and J gave up 7 bases, with 14 bases separating them. Germline lookup yields CDR1 SGHAT and CDR2 FQNNGV. CDR3 amino acids: CASSKDLPGTQYF. The DNA for the CDR3 is TGTGCCAGCAGCAAAGACCTACCCGGGACCCAGTACTTC.